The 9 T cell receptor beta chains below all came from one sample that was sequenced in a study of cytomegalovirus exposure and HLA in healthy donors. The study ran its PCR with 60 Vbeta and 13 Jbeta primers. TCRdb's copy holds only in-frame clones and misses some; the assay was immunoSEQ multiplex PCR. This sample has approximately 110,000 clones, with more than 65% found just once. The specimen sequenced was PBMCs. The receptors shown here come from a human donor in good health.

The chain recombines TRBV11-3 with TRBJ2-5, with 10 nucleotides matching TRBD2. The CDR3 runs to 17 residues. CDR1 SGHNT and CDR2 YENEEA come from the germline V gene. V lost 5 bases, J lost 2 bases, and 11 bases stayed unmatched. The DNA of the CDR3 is TGTGCCAGCAGCGGGCCCAAAGGACTAGCGGAACAAGAGACCCAGTACTTC. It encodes CASSGPKGLAEQETQYF.

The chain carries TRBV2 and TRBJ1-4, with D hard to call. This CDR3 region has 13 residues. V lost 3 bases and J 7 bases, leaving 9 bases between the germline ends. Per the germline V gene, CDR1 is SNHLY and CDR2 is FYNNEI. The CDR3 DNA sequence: TGTGCCAGCAGTGATCTCGGAGGTGAAAAACTGTTTTTT. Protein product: CASSDLGGEKLFF.

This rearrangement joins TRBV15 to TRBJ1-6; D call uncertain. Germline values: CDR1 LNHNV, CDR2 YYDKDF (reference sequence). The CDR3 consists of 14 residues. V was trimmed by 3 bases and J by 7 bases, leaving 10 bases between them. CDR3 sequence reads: CATSRGRENSPLHF. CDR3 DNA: TGTGCCACCAGCAGGGGGAGGGAGAATTCACCCCTCCACTTT.

CDR3: CASSPGAQSLYEQYF. CDR3 nucleotides: TGTGCCAGCAGCCCGGGAGCTCAAAGCCTCTACGAGCAGTACTTC. The J gene is TRBJ2-7, the V gene TRBV27, with a possible D match to TRBD2 (6 bases). CDR1 MNHEY and CDR2 SMNVEV come from the germline V gene (reference sequence). With 6 bases removed from V and 3 bases from J, the gap between germline ends came to 18 bases. The CDR3 spans 15 residues.

This CDR3 is CASSKRTSGRGNTGELFF. In DNA, the CDR3 is TGTGCCAGCAGCAAACGGACTAGCGGGAGAGGTAACACCGGGGAGCTGTTTTTT. The chain employs TRBV7-6 and TRBJ2-2; 13 bases agree with TRBD2. The CDR3 covers 18 residues. With V trimmed by 5 bases and J by 2 bases, 8 bases remained unmatched. Germline CDR1 is SGHVS and CDR2 is FNYEAQ.

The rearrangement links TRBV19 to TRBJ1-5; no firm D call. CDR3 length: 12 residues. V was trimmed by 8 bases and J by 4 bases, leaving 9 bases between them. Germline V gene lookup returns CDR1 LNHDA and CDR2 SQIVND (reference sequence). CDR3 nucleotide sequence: TGTGCCAGTCGGGAAGGGAATCAGCCCCAGCATTTT. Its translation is CASREGNQPQHF.

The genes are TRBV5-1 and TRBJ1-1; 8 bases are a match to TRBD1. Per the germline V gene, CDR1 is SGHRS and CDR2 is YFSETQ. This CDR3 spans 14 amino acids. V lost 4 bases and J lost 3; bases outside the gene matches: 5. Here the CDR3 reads CASSDQGADTEAFF. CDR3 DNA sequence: TGCGCCAGCAGCGACCAGGGGGCGGACACTGAAGCTTTCTTT.

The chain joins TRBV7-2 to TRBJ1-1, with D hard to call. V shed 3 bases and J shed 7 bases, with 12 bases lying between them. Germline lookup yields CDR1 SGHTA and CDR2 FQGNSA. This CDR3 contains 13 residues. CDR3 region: CASSFNSLNEAFF. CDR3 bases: TGTGCCAGCAGCTTCAACAGTTTGAATGAAGCTTTCTTT.

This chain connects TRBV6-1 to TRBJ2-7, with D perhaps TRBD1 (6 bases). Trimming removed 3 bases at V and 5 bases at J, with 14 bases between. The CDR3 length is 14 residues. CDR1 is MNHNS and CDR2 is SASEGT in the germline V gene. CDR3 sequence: CASSDSTGLHEQYF. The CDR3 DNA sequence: TGTGCCAGCAGTGACTCAACAGGGCTCCACGAGCAGTACTTC.